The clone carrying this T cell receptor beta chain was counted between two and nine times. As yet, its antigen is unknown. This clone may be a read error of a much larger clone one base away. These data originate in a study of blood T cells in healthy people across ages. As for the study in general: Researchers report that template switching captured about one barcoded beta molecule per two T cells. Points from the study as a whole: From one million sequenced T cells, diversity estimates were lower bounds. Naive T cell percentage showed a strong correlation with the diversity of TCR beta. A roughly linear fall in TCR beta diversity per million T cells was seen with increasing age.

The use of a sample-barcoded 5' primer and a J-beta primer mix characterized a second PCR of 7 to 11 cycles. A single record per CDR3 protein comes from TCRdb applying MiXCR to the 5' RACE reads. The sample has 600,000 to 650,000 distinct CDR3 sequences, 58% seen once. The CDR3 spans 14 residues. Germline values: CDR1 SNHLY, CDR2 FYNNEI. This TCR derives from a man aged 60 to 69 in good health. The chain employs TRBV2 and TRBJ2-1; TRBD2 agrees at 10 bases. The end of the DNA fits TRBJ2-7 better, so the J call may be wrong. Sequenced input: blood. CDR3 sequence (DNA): TGTGCCAGCAGTCTAGCGGGGGCCTACAATGAGCAGTACTTC. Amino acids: CASSLAGAYNEQYF.